This T cell receptor (beta chain) was recovered during a study of early T cells in non-severe SARS-CoV-2 infection. About the research overall: Chains stayed unpaired after sequencing of bulk RNA from unsorted whole blood.

The sample holds a few counts of this clonotype. Individual cDNA molecules carried attached unique molecular identifiers. MiXCR, applied by TCRdb to the 5' RACE reads, yields one record per CDR3 protein. The sample shows more than 90,000 distinct CDR3 sequences, 13% of them seen only once. Sequencing was performed on whole blood. The receptor comes from an adult who was a healthcare worker with PCR-confirmed SARS-CoV-2 infection or an uninfected control (not recorded which).

The CDR3 DNA reads TGTGCCAGCAGTCGCGACGTGGGGGCTTTCTTT. It is translated as CASSRDVGAFF. The chain carries TRBV6-2 or TRBV6-3 and TRBJ1-1; no clear D gene. This CDR3 has 11 residues. In germline, CDR1 is MNHEY, CDR2 SVGEGT. V lost 5 bases and J 11 bases, leaving 12 bases between the germline ends.